A single sample gave rise to the 10 T cell receptor beta chains below, sequenced in a study of T cell responses to AZD1222 COVID-19 vaccine. Here immunoSEQ multiplex PCR was the method, and the copy in TCRdb shows in-frame clones only, minus some. Among around 270,000 clones listed, 90% to 95% were seen once. The sequences come from peripheral blood, collected 28 days after the second AZD1222 dose. The receptor source for this set is an adult who received the AZD1222 COVID-19 vaccine.

The chain combines TRBV27 with TRBJ2-7, with no clear D. Germline CDR1 is MNHEY and CDR2 is SMNVEV (reference sequence). This CDR3 has 13 residues. V lost 0 bases, J lost 4 bases, and 7 bases lay in between. CDR3 DNA: TGTGCCAGCAGTTTATCTCGGGCGTACGAGCAGTACTTC. Translation: CASSLSRAYEQYF.

The chain has TRBV5-1 and TRBJ1-4, with D maybe TRBD1 (6 bases). V lost 4 bases to trimming and J lost 5 bases, with 15 bases between them. CDR1 is SGHRS, CDR2 YFSETQ, per germline. This CDR3 has 15 amino acids. CDR3 in amino acids: CASSRKGGENEKLFF. The CDR3 DNA reads TGCGCCAGCAGCAGAAAGGGGGGAGAAAATGAAAAACTGTTTTTT.

The chain uses TRBV18 and TRBJ1-2; D is unresolved. The CDR3 has 13 residues. V dropped 2 bases and J dropped 4 bases, with 8 bases sitting between them. Germline V lookup: CDR1 KGHSH, CDR2 LQKENI. CDR3: CASSPSILYGYTF. The CDR3 region has the DNA TGTGCCAGCTCACCAAGTATTCTCTATGGCTACACCTTC.

This sequence joins TRBV11-2 and TRBJ1-2, with D perhaps TRBD1 (5 bases). Germline CDR1 SGHAT, CDR2 FQNNGV. The CDR3 consists of 16 residues. V lost 4 bases, J lost 4 bases, and 19 bases lay in between. This CDR3 reads CASSSHRGAAGYGYTF. In nucleotides, the CDR3 is TGTGCCAGCAGCTCCCACCGAGGGGCTGCGGGCTATGGCTACACCTTC.

This chain links TRBV28 with TRBJ2-2, with TRBD2 matching over 9 bases. This CDR3 has 16 amino acids. Unmatched junction bases numbered 3, after V lost 1 base and J lost 3 bases. CDR1 and CDR2 (germline): MDHEN, SYDVKM. The CDR3 loop reads CASSLLAGADTGELFF. The CDR3 DNA is TGTGCCAGCAGTTTATTAGCGGGGGCTGACACCGGGGAGCTGTTTTTT.

This clone was detected once. This chain uses TRBV24-1 with TRBJ2-1; 8 nucleotides line up with TRBD2. The germline gives CDR1 KGHDR, CDR2 SFDVKD. The CDR3 runs to 15 residues. V shed 5 bases and J 3 bases; nucleotides not matched to a gene: 5. In DNA form, the CDR3 reads TGTGCCACCAGTGTTCGGGGGGGTAACTACAATGAGCAGTTCTTC. Its translation: CATSVRGGNYNEQFF.

The V and J genes are TRBV5-4 and TRBJ2-7; 11 nucleotides agree with TRBD1. With V trimmed by 4 bases and J by 13 bases, 7 bases remained unmatched. Per germline, CDR1 SGHNT and CDR2 YYREEE (reference sequence). The CDR3 length is 12 residues. CDR3 sequence (DNA): TGTGCCAGCAGCAAAGGACAGGGGGCCTTATACTTC. This gives the protein CASSKGQGALYF. The variable domain in full, completed from reference TRBV5-4 and TRBJ2-7, reads ETGVTQSPTHLIKTRGQQVTLRCSSQSGHNTVSWYQQALGQGPQFIFQYYREEENGRGNFPPRFSGLQFPNYSSELNVNALELDDSALYLCASSKGQGALYFGPGTRLTVT.

CDR3 sequence: CASSLPRTTQETQYF. In DNA, the CDR3 is TGTGCCAGCAGCTTACCCCGGACCACCCAAGAGACCCAGTACTTC. This chain uses TRBV7-9 with TRBJ2-5; no reliable D call. Trimming pared 2 bases from V and 1 base from J, leaving 11 bases between. The CDR3 totals 15 residues. Germline CDR1 and CDR2: SEHNR and FQNEAQ (reference sequence). The whole variable domain, remainder taken from reference TRBV7-9 and TRBJ2-5, is DTGVSQNPRHKITKRGQNVTFRCDPISEHNRLYWYRQTLGQGPEFLTYFQNEAQLEKSRLLSDRFSAERPKGSFSTLEIQRTEQGDSAMYLCASSLPRTTQETQYFGPGTRLLVL.

The gene calls are TRBV9 and TRBJ2-6, with D possibly called TRBD1 or TRBD2 (6 bases each). The germline V gene has CDR1 SGDLS and CDR2 YYNGEE. This CDR3 region has 16 residues. V lost 5 bases to trimming and J lost 4 bases, with 16 bases between them. This CDR3 reads CASRHPRGVGANVLTF. CDR3 in DNA: TGTGCCAGCAGACATCCAAGGGGGGTCGGGGCCAACGTCCTGACTTTC.

This chain uses TRBV7-3 with TRBJ2-2, with D perhaps assigned TRBD1 or TRBD2 (5 bases each). V was trimmed by 4 bases and J by 6 bases, leaving 15 bases between them. The CDR3 loop spans 15 amino acids. Germline CDR1 reads SGHTA; CDR2 reads FQGTGA. CDR3 residues: CASSSRGQGAGELFF. In DNA, the CDR3 is TGTGCCAGCAGCTCCCGAGGGCAGGGAGCCGGGGAGCTGTTTTTT.